Following are 16 T cell receptor beta chains from one sample sequenced in a study of tumor and adjacent non-tumor tissue in lung cancer. TCRbeta libraries were built with three rounds of nested PCR, modified from ARM-PCR. Via MiXCR, TCRdb re-called the multiplex PCR reads, giving one row per CDR3 protein. The table has 90,000 to 100,000 distinct CDR3 sequences, 80% seen once. RNA was extracted from bulk tissue without any cell sorting. Distant lung tissue was collected more than 3 cm away from the tumor edge. Source material: distant non-tumor lung tissue. These receptors were obtained from a man aged 55 to 70 with small cell lung cancer.

The chain combines TRBV12-3 or TRBV12-4 with TRBJ2-1, with D tentatively TRBD2 (6 bases). The CDR3 totals 16 residues. V was cut by 7 bases and J by 13 bases, with 29 bases left in between. CDR3 DNA: TGTGCCAGCAACCCCCCCGCGGGAACCCACTACAATAAACAGTTCTTC. Translating gives CASNPPAGTHYNKQFF.

The chain carries TRBV6-2 or TRBV6-3 and TRBJ2-1; unclear D gene. In germline, CDR1 is MNHEY, CDR2 SVGEGT. The V gene lost 5 bases and the J gene lost 8 bases, with 13 bases spanning the gap. The CDR3 is 13 residues long. This CDR3 reads CASSTSPNDEQFF. The CDR3 region has the DNA TGTGCCAGCAGTACCAGTCCTAATGATGAGCAGTTCTTC.

Concerning this clonotype: Given the absence of the conserved phenylalanine or tryptophan at the CDR3 end, a read error is likely. This chain uses TRBV11-2 with TRBJ2-6, with D unclear. The CDR3 contains 14 residues. Germline V lookup: CDR1 SGHAT, CDR2 FQNNGV. V was clipped by 5 bases and J by 7 bases, with 12 bases between them. CDR3 sequence (DNA): TGTGCCAGCAGCAAGGGATCCGTAGCCAACGTCCTGACTGTC. It is translated as CASSKGSVANVLTV.

This clonotype is medium-sized. V and J are TRBV4-1 and TRBJ2-1; a possible D gene is TRBD2 (6 bases). CDR3 length equals 15 residues. Looked up from germline, CDR1 is MGHRA and CDR2 is YSYEKL. Trimming removed 0 bases from V and 3 bases from J, with 9 bases in between. The CDR3 protein is CASSQDNSGYNEQFF. CDR3 sequence (DNA): TGCGCCAGCAGCCAAGATAATAGCGGCTACAATGAGCAGTTCTTC.

This chain uses TRBV30 with TRBJ1-6; D uncertain. This CDR3 comprises 13 residues. Germline loops: CDR1 GTSNPN, CDR2 SVGIG (reference sequence). The CDR3 loop is CVFAGSSNSPLHF. The CDR3 DNA sequence: TGTGTCTTTGCCGGGAGCAGCAATTCACCCCTCCACTTT.

The chain uses TRBV12-3 or TRBV12-4 and TRBJ2-7, with a weak D call TRBD2 (5 bases). V gave up 7 bases and J gave up 7 bases, with 23 bases separating them. The CDR3 totals 15 residues. DNA for the CDR3: TGTGCCAGCACTTCGCCCCTTCGCGGGTCCCAAGAGCAGTACTTC. Encoded protein: CASTSPLRGSQEQYF.

Details on this clonotype: This CDR3 fails to terminate in the conserved phenylalanine or tryptophan, so it likely reflects a read error. The chain has TRBV20-1 and TRBJ2-1; 12 bases line up with TRBD1. Germline CDR1 reads DFQATT; CDR2 reads SNEGSKA (reference sequence). CDR3 length: 16 residues. The CDR3 loop is CSAGYRDRGHHNEQFV. CDR3 nucleotide sequence: TGCAGCGCTGGCTACCGGGACAGGGGGCATCACAATGAGCAGTTCGTC.

In regard to this clonotype: A much larger clonotype is one base distant, so this may be a read error. The V and J genes are TRBV28 and TRBJ2-5; 7 bases are a match to TRBD2. The CDR3 is 14 amino acids. Germline CDR1 reads MDHEN; CDR2 reads SYDVKM. The CDR3 sequence: CVIALLAVQETQYF. CDR3 DNA sequence: TGTGTCATCGCTCTCCTAGCGGTCCAAGAGACCCAGTACTTC.

This clonotype was observed once. In this CDR3 the conserved last residue, phenylalanine or tryptophan, is missing, so a read error is likely. The rearrangement joins TRBV10-1 to TRBJ2-3; 9 bases are a match to TRBD1. The J segment lost 6 bases and the V segment lost 7 bases, leaving 8 bases of the junction unmatched. The CDR3 contains 14 residues. CDR1 and CDR2 (germline): WNHNN, SYGVQD (reference sequence). The CDR3 loop is CASKTDRGRDTQYI. In DNA form, the CDR3 reads TGCGCCAGCAAGACCGACAGGGGGAGGGATACGCAGTATATT.

In this sample, this clonotype turned up once. This CDR3 is missing its conserved last phenylalanine or tryptophan, likely due to a read error. The V gene is TRBV11-2, the J gene TRBJ2-1, with D unresolved. CDR3 length equals 14 residues. With 5 bases removed from V and 2 bases from J, the gap between germline ends came to 10 bases. Germline CDR1 reads SGHAT; CDR2 reads FQNNGV. CDR3 sequence: CASSRADPYNEQFL. In DNA, the CDR3 is TGTGCCAGCAGCAGAGCCGACCCCTACAATGAGCAGTTCTTA.

The gene calls are TRBV29-1 and TRBJ2-1; 9 bases are shared with TRBD2. This CDR3 region has 14 residues. Germline V gene sequence: CDR1 SQVTM, CDR2 ANQGSEA. Unmatched junction bases numbered 7, after V lost 3 bases and J lost 7 bases. The CDR3 DNA follows: TGCAGCGTTGATGATACTAGCGGGTATAATGAGCAGTTCTTC. Translated, it gives CSVDDTSGYNEQFF.

On this clonotype: One end of the junction fails to match germline, which may point to a read error. The V call is TRBV6-1, the J call TRBJ2-2; 11 bases agree with TRBD2. Germline V lookup: CDR1 MNHNS, CDR2 SASEGT. The CDR3 sequence is 14 residues long. The CDR3 coding sequence is TGTGCCTGCGGACTAGCGGGTGACACCTGGGAGCTGTTTTTT. Translated, it gives CACGLAGDTWELFF.

A remark on this clonotype: An end of the junction differs from the germline gene, which may be a read error. This chain uses TRBV29-1 with TRBJ2-5, with D perhaps assigned TRBD1 or TRBD2 (5 bases each). Germline CDR1 is SQVTM and CDR2 is ANQGSEA. This CDR3 comprises 14 residues. CDR3 in amino acids: CSVDKRGRQETQHF. As DNA, the CDR3 is TGCAGCGTTGATAAGAGGGGCCGCCAAGAGACCCAACACTTC.

About this clonotype itself: One end of the junction is discordant with germline, which a read error may explain. The chain joins TRBV6-1 to TRBJ2-7; the D call may be TRBD1 or TRBD2 (5 bases each). The CDR3 is 16 amino acids. From germline, CDR1 is MNHNS and CDR2 SASEGT. CDR3 sequence: CGSSDAPGAATYEQYF. Written as DNA, the CDR3 is TGTGGCAGCAGTGACGCACCCGGGGCAGCTACCTATGAGCAGTACTTC.

The chain couples TRBV29-1 to TRBJ1-1; 7 bases are a match to TRBD1. CDR1 and CDR2 from the germline V gene are SQVTM and ANQGSEA. The CDR3 runs 12 residues. V was clipped by 6 bases and J by 11 bases; unmatched bases: 12. Written as DNA, the CDR3 is TGCAGCGTGAGGCGAGACAGGGAAGGGGCTTTCTTT. Protein product: CSVRRDREGAFF.

This clonotype occurred once. This chain uses TRBV7-3 with TRBJ2-3; TRBD1 matches at 8 bases. The germline CDR1 and CDR2 sequences are SGHTA and FQGTGA. The CDR3 has 15 residues. Unmatched junction bases numbered 9, after V lost 6 bases and J lost 4 bases. The CDR3 region has the DNA TGTGCCAGCAGGTCACGACAGGGGATGTCAGATACGCAGTATTTT. It translates to CASRSRQGMSDTQYF.